This is a list of T cell receptor beta chains from one sample in a study of blood T cell repertoires in COVID-19. Libraries were prepared by immunoSEQ multiplex PCR; TCRdb keeps only in-frame clonotypes and omits some of them. The data contain more than 200,000 clones, roughly 90% of them singletons. Specimen: peripheral blood. These receptors came from a woman aged 55-69 years with acute or convalescent COVID-19. CDR3s include the opening cysteine and the closing phenylalanine or tryptophan. The order of the fields is J gene, D gene, CDR3 length, clone size, V gene, CDR3 protein, CDR3 DNA. A D gene is named only where the DNA matches it firmly. Some rows have no size entry. The others give once, few or many, or a class for an expanded clone.

TRBJ2-3 TRBD2 11 NA TRBV29-1 CSVGAGGTQYF TGCAGCGTTGGAGCGGGAGGTACGCAGTATTTT
TRBJ1-4 TRBD1 17 NA TRBV6-2/TRBV6-3 CASSPSRGRSTNEKLFF TGTGCCAGCAGCCCTAGTAGGGGGCGAAGCACTAATGAAAAACTGTTTTTT
TRBJ2-5 TRBD2 16 NA TRBV5-6 CASSRASGRFQETQYF TGTGCCAGCAGCCGAGCTAGCGGGAGGTTCCAAGAGACCCAGTACTTC
TRBJ1-4 NA 13 NA TRBV5-1 CASSVRDNEKLFF TGCGCCAGCAGCGTCCGGGATAATGAAAAACTGTTTTTT
TRBJ1-1 NA 13 NA TRBV11-2 CASSLVKRTEAFF TGTGCCAGCAGCTTAGTTAAACGGACTGAAGCTTTCTTT
TRBJ1-2 NA 15 NA TRBV28 CASGDQQGTNYGYTF TGTGCCAGCGGGGACCAACAGGGAACTAACTATGGCTACACCTTC
TRBJ2-1 NA 15 NA TRBV24-1 CATSDSDTPINEQFF TGTGCCACCAGTGATTCAGACACCCCAATCAATGAGCAGTTCTTC
TRBJ1-2 TRBD1 15 NA TRBV11-2 CASSLAGTGNYGYTF TGTGCCAGCAGCCTCGCCGGGACAGGGAACTATGGCTACACCTTC
TRBJ1-2 TRBD1 13 NA TRBV28 CATGTESSYGYTF TGTGCCACCGGGACAGAGTCGTCCTATGGCTACACCTTC
TRBJ1-6 NA 17 NA TRBV18 CASSLQGAGSYNSPLHF TGTGCCAGCTCACTACAGGGAGCCGGGTCCTATAATTCACCCCTCCACTTT
TRBJ2-3 NA 18 NA TRBV18 CASSPLPGTGRGTDTQYF TGTGCCAGCTCACCACTTCCGGGGACCGGGAGAGGCACAGATACGCAGTATTTT
TRBJ1-2 TRBD1 13 NA TRBV12-3/TRBV12-4 CASSFTTGTGYTF TGTGCCAGCAGTTTTACGACAGGGACTGGCTACACCTTC
TRBJ1-2 NA 12 NA TRBV30 CAWAWGGYGYTF TGTGCCTGGGCCTGGGGGGGGTATGGCTACACCTTC
TRBJ2-3 TRBD1 14 NA TRBV19 CASLDRGRTDTQYF TGTGCCAGTTTGGACAGGGGGAGAACAGATACGCAGTATTTT
TRBJ1-5 TRBD1 15 once TRBV28 CASSLGTGYNQPQHF TGTGCCAGCAGTTTGGGGACAGGCTACAATCAGCCCCAGCATTTT
TRBJ2-7 TRBD2 12 NA TRBV7-6 CASSLGTTEQYF TGTGCCAGCAGTCTAGGGACTACCGAGCAGTACTTC
TRBJ1-5 TRBD1 16 few TRBV6-5 CASRYRGREGNQPQHF TGTGCCAGCAGATACAGGGGGCGAGAGGGCAATCAGCCCCAGCATTTT
TRBJ2-5 TRBD2 15 NA TRBV4-3 CASSHQSGSQETQYF TGCGCCAGCAGCCATCAGAGCGGGAGTCAGGAGACCCAGTACTTC
TRBJ2-1 TRBD2 15 NA TRBV7-2 CASSLTGTSLHEQFF TGTGCCAGCAGCCTCACCGGGACTAGCTTACATGAGCAGTTCTTC
TRBJ2-6 TRBD2 18 NA TRBV19 CASSKASGTFSGANVLTF TGTGCCAGTAGTAAGGCTAGCGGGACCTTTTCTGGGGCCAACGTCCTGACTTTC
TRBJ1-1 TRBD1 16 few TRBV7-3 CASSSTGTGPTAEAFF TGTGCCAGCAGCTCAACCGGGACAGGCCCGACGGCTGAAGCTTTCTTT
TRBJ1-1 NA 17 few TRBV18 CASSKVAQPLANTEAFF TGTGCCAGCTCGAAGGTAGCCCAACCCCTAGCGAACACTGAAGCTTTCTTT
TRBJ1-4 NA 16 NA TRBV27 CASSLRGVATNEKLFF TGTGCCAGCAGTTTAAGAGGCGTCGCAACTAATGAAAAACTGTTTTTT
TRBJ2-7 TRBD2 15 NA TRBV19 CASSRTSDRSYEQYF TGTGCCAGTAGTAGGACTAGCGATCGATCCTACGAGCAGTACTTC
TRBJ2-1 TRBD2 16 NA TRBV2 CASSRLLSGGAGEQFF TGTGCCAGCAGTAGGCTGCTTAGCGGGGGGGCCGGTGAGCAGTTCTTC
TRBJ2-3 NA 11 once TRBV20-1 CSARDQYTQYF TGCAGTGCTAGAGATCAATATACGCAGTATTTT
TRBJ1-1 NA 12 NA TRBV29-1 CSVEGRETEAFF TGCAGCGTTGAGGGCCGGGAGACTGAAGCTTTCTTT
TRBJ2-1 NA 12 NA TRBV2 CASSQYGNEQFF TGTGCCAGCAGTCAATACGGCAATGAGCAGTTCTTC
TRBJ2-7 TRBD1 16 NA TRBV11-1 CASSLIGQGPTYEQYF TGTGCCAGCAGCTTAATCGGACAGGGGCCTACCTACGAGCAGTACTTC
TRBJ1-5 NA 14 NA TRBV2 CASTLGLLYQPQHF TGTGCCAGCACCCTCGGGTTGTTATATCAGCCCCAGCATTTT
TRBJ2-7 TRBD1 16 NA TRBV6-1 CASSDLGQRSSYEQYF TGTGCCAGCAGTGATTTGGGACAGAGAAGCTCCTACGAGCAGTACTTC
TRBJ1-5 NA 14 NA TRBV5-6 CASSFSGGNQPQHF TGTGCCAGCAGCTTCTCCGGGGGAAACCAGCCCCAGCATTTT
TRBJ2-7 NA 15 NA TRBV16 CASSRDNMVHYEQYF TGTGCCAGCAGCCGGGACAATATGGTTCACTACGAGCAGTACTTC
TRBJ2-7 TRBD2 14 NA TRBV7-2 CASSFSSGRNEQYF TGTGCCAGCAGCTTCTCTAGCGGGAGAAACGAGCAGTACTTC
TRBJ2-1 NA 13 NA TRBV6-5 CASSSGGYGEQFF TGTGCCAGCAGTTCTGGGGGGTATGGTGAGCAGTTCTTC
TRBJ2-7 NA 15 NA TRBV6-5 CASRPDVRGSYEQYF TGTGCCAGCAGACCTGACGTAAGGGGATCCTACGAGCAGTACTTC
TRBJ1-4 NA 15 NA TRBV11-1 CASSLDGCMDEKLFF TGTGCCAGCAGCTTAGATGGCTGTATGGATGAAAAACTGTTTTTT
TRBJ2-5 NA 16 NA TRBV6-5 CASSYSRAAGDDYQYF TGTGCCAGCAGTTACTCTCGCGCGGCCGGCGATGATTACCAGTACTTC
TRBJ2-3 TRBD2 16 NA TRBV29-1 CSVEASGRLGTDTQYF TGCAGCGTTGAGGCTAGCGGGAGGCTGGGCACAGATACGCAGTATTTT
TRBJ2-3 TRBD2 17 NA TRBV28 CASSLRSSGRARNTQYF TGTGCCAGCAGTTTAAGGTCTAGCGGGAGGGCCCGGAATACGCAGTATTTT
TRBJ2-3 TRBD1 16 NA TRBV19 CASSTRDRGHTDTQYF TGTGCCAGTAGTACCCGGGACAGGGGGCACACAGATACGCAGTATTTT
TRBJ2-2 NA 16 NA TRBV5-1 CASSLGAGARTGELFF TGCGCCAGCAGCTTGGGGGCAGGGGCGCGGACCGGGGAGCTGTTTTTT
TRBJ1-6 NA 15 NA TRBV30 CAVVYRSSYNSPLHF TGCGCAGTCGTGTACAGAAGCTCCTATAATTCACCCCTCCACTTT
TRBJ1-3 TRBD1 17 NA TRBV7-9 CASSLTGTVHSGNTIYF TGTGCCAGCAGCTTAACAGGGACAGTGCACTCTGGAAACACCATATATTTT
TRBJ1-2 NA 14 NA TRBV7-2 CASSLGGTTNGYTF TGTGCCAGCAGCTTAGGTGGGACAACTAATGGCTACACCTTC
TRBJ1-3 NA 15 NA TRBV5-1 CASSLDTGSGNTIYF TGCGCCAGCAGCTTAGACACGGGGTCTGGAAACACCATATATTTT
TRBJ2-2 TRBD2 17 NA TRBV9 CASSVVIAGGRAGELFF TGTGCCAGCAGCGTAGTAATAGCGGGAGGGCGAGCCGGGGAGCTGTTTTTT
TRBJ2-3 TRBD1 15 once TRBV5-1 CASSLGDRSTDTQYF TGCGCCAGCAGCTTGGGGGACAGGAGCACAGATACGCAGTATTTT
TRBJ2-7 NA 13 NA TRBV11-3 CASSLAESYEQYF TGTGCCAGCAGCTTAGCCGAGTCATACGAGCAGTACTTC
TRBJ1-1 NA 14 NA TRBV5-6 CASSHRGAPTEAFF TGTGCCAGCAGCCACCGCGGGGCGCCCACTGAAGCTTTCTTT
TRBJ2-2 TRBD2 17 NA TRBV4-2 CASSQGTWGRDAGELFF TGTGCCAGCAGCCAGGGAACTTGGGGGAGGGATGCCGGGGAGCTGTTTTTT
TRBJ2-2 TRBD2 16 NA TRBV7-6 CASSLAQREITGELFF TGTGCCAGCAGCTTAGCCCAGCGGGAGATCACCGGGGAGCTGTTTTTT
TRBJ1-4 NA 16 few TRBV30 CAWSVHRVGRDEKLFF TGTGCCTGGAGTGTACACCGGGTGGGGCGCGATGAAAAACTGTTTTTT
TRBJ1-1 TRBD1 14 NA TRBV6-5 CASSYRGMNTEAFF TGTGCCAGCAGCTACAGGGGAATGAACACTGAAGCTTTCTTT
TRBJ1-2 TRBD1 13 NA TRBV2 CASSVQGGYGYTF TGTGCCAGCAGCGTACAGGGGGGCTATGGCTACACCTTC
TRBJ2-1 NA 14 NA TRBV18 CAGSLQGPYNEQFF TGTGCCGGATCATTACAGGGACCCTACAATGAGCAGTTCTTC